This is a list of T cell receptor beta chains from one sample in a study of post-analysis software for immune sequencing data. One entry per CDR3 protein, called by TCRdb with MiXCR from the PCR reads. The data contain 400,000 to 500,000 distinct CDR3 sequences, roughly 40% of them seen just once; the ten biggest clones take up 7.6%. Material for sequencing was blood. These receptors were obtained from a girl aged 2-9 years with multiple sclerosis. The CDR3 runs from the conserved cysteine through the conserved F or W. A D gene is named only where the DNA matches it firmly. Only part of the rows carry a size: once, few, many, or a class if the clone is expanded.

>TRBJ2-1|TRBV29-1|NA|many
CSGTEDTYNEQFF
TGCAGCGGGACTGAGGACACTTACAATGAGCAGTTCTTC
>TRBJ2-1|TRBV10-3|NA|once
CALSKEGSLGNEQFF
TGTGCCCTCTCCAAGGAGGGTTCCCTTGGGAATGAGCAGTTCTTC
>TRBJ2-1|TRBV20-1|NA|NA
CSARDMRGTYNEQFF
TGCAGTGCTAGAGATATGAGGGGTACCTACAATGAGCAGTTCTTC
>TRBJ1-1|TRBV12-5|TRBD1|few
CASGLVLGQGNTEAFF
TGTGCTAGTGGTTTGGTCTTAGGACAGGGGAACACTGAAGCTTTCTTT
>TRBJ1-6|TRBV29-1|TRBD1|few
CSVRTGQGNSPLHF
TGCAGCGTTCGCACCGGACAGGGAAATTCACCCCTCCACTTT
>TRBJ2-1|TRBV9|NA|once
CASSVVSGATYNEQFF
TGTGCCAGCAGCGTAGTTTCGGGCGCCACCTACAATGAGCAGTTCTTC
>TRBJ2-7|TRBV12-3/TRBV12-4|TRBD2|NA
CASSGGLAGGHYEQYF
TGTGCCAGCAGTGGGGGACTAGCGGGAGGCCACTACGAGCAGTACTTC
>TRBJ2-2|TRBV10-3|NA|once
CAISETGNANTGELFF
TGTGCCATCAGTGAGACAGGGAACGCGAACACCGGGGAGCTGTTTTTT
>TRBJ1-2|TRBV6-5|NA|few
CASSYSRTDYGYTF
TGTGCCAGCAGTTACTCTAGGACAGACTATGGCTACACCTTC
>TRBJ1-5|TRBV5-5|NA|few
CASGLVNQPQHF
TGTGCCAGCGGCCTCGTGAATCAGCCCCAGCATTTT
>TRBJ2-3|TRBV3-1|NA|few
CASSQLGTDTQYF
TGTGCCAGCAGCCAACTCGGAACAGATACGCAGTATTTT
>TRBJ2-5|TRBV5-1|NA|NA
CASSPLGGPQETQYF
TGCGCCAGCAGCCCACTCGGAGGGCCCCAAGAGACCCAGTACTTC
>TRBJ1-5|TRBV29-1|NA|NA
CSVVGTDRYSNQPQHF
TGCAGCGTTGTTGGTACAGACAGGTATAGCAATCAGCCCCAGCATTTT
>TRBJ2-1|TRBV5-6|TRBD2|few
CASSGTSGGSYNEQFF
TGTGCCAGCAGCGGAACTAGCGGGGGCTCATACAATGAGCAGTTCTTC
>TRBJ2-7|TRBV7-9|NA|many
CASSFRTDYEQYF
TGCGCCAGCAGCTTCCGGACAGACTACGAGCAGTACTTC
>TRBJ2-5|TRBV7-2|NA|few
CASSLAAHLQETQYF
TGTGCCAGCAGCTTAGCCGCCCATCTACAAGAGACCCAGTACTTC
>TRBJ2-1|TRBV15|NA|NA
CATSRPQWQAGIYNEQFF
TGTGCCACCAGCAGACCCCAATGGCAAGCGGGCATCTACAATGAGCAGTTCTTC
>TRBJ2-7|TRBV27|NA|NA
CAGSRGGQSYEQYF
TGTGCCGGCAGCAGGGGAGGACAGTCCTACGAGCAGTACTTC
>TRBJ2-7|TRBV6-1|NA|few
CASYNYEQYF
TGTGCCAGTTACAATTACGAGCAGTACTTC
>TRBJ2-7|TRBV6-6|TRBD2|few
CASRPSGYNEQYF
TGTGCCAGCAGGCCTAGCGGTTACAATGAGCAGTACTTC
>TRBJ2-2|TRBV7-3|NA|few
CASSLIPGTNTGELFF
TGTGCCAGCAGCTTAATCCCGGGGACGAACACCGGGGAGCTGTTTTTT
>TRBJ2-1|TRBV7-9|NA|few
CASSWDELEQFF
TGTGCCAGCAGCTGGGACGAACTTGAGCAGTTCTTC
>TRBJ2-3|TRBV7-8|TRBD1|NA
CASRTTGALSTDTQYF
TGTGCCAGCAGAACAACAGGGGCCCTAAGCACAGATACGCAGTATTTT
>TRBJ2-7|TRBV4-2|TRBD1|NA
CASSQAQGTEIYEQYF
TGTGCCAGCAGCCAAGCACAGGGGACAGAAATCTACGAGCAGTACTTC
>TRBJ2-1|TRBV6-1|TRBD2|NA
CASRKPGLALSDEQFF
TGTGCCAGCAGGAAGCCGGGACTAGCCTTATCGGATGAGCAGTTCTTC
>TRBJ1-1|TRBV20-1|TRBD1|NA
CSALRDRGPAFF
TGCAGTGCCTTGCGGGACAGGGGGCCAGCTTTCTTT
>TRBJ2-7|TRBV29-1|TRBD1|NA
CSIKTGGEQYF
TGCAGCATAAAGACAGGGGGCGAGCAGTACTTC
>TRBJ2-5|TRBV5-1|TRBD1|few
CASSFMDREKTQYF
TGCGCCAGCAGCTTTATGGACAGGGAAAAGACCCAGTACTTC
>TRBJ2-7|TRBV28|NA|once
CASSLLGHEQYF
TGTGCCAGCAGTTTGCTGGGGCACGAGCAGTACTTC
>TRBJ1-2|TRBV20-1|NA|NA
CSAAMLDTAGYGYTF
TGCAGTGCCGCAATGCTGGACACTGCCGGATATGGCTACACCTTC
>TRBJ1-6|TRBV6-5|NA|NA
CASKKPASSYNSPLHF
TGTGCCAGCAAAAAACCGGCGAGCTCCTATAATTCACCCCTCCACTTT
>TRBJ2-7|TRBV29-1|TRBD2|few
CSVLGEGSSYEQYF
TGCAGCGTTTTGGGGGAGGGCTCCTCCTACGAGCAGTACTTC
>TRBJ2-5|TRBV9|NA|few
CASSPWRGSGQETQYF
TGTGCCAGCAGCCCTTGGAGGGGGTCCGGACAAGAGACCCAGTACTTC
>TRBJ1-5|TRBV4-1|TRBD1|few
CASSQPRQGGNQPQHF
TGCGCCAGCAGCCAACCCAGACAGGGTGGGAATCAGCCCCAGCATTTT
>TRBJ1-2|TRBV20-1|NA|NA
CSARRPKGSYGYTF
TGCAGTGCTAGACGTCCGAAGGGGTCCTATGGCTACACCTTC
>TRBJ2-2|TRBV4-2|TRBD2|NA
CASSPNILAGGPRGELFF
TGTGCCAGCAGCCCCAACATACTAGCGGGAGGCCCCAGGGGGGAGCTGTTTTTT
>TRBJ2-1|TRBV12-3/TRBV12-4|TRBD1|NA
CASNPPDRGPYNEQFF
TGTGCCAGCAACCCCCCGGACAGGGGCCCCTACAACGAGCAGTTCTTC
>TRBJ1-1|TRBV12-3/TRBV12-4|NA|NA
CASSAGASTEAFF
TGTGCCAGCAGTGCGGGGGCGAGCACTGAAGCTTTCTTT
>TRBJ1-2|TRBV12-3/TRBV12-4|NA|few
CASSAGTSYGYTF
TGTGCCAGCAGCGCCGGGACATCCTATGGCTACACCTTC
>TRBJ1-4|TRBV5-1|NA|NA
CASSRNVSANEKLFF
TGCGCCAGCAGTCGGAACGTGTCGGCTAATGAAAAACTGTTTTTT
>TRBJ2-7|TRBV29-1|NA|NA
CSVRQVNSYEQYF
TGCAGCGTCCGACAGGTTAACTCCTACGAGCAGTACTTC
>TRBJ1-5|TRBV28|NA|NA
CASSKGPYSNQPQHF
TGTGCCAGCAGTAAGGGACCCTATAGCAATCAGCCCCAGCATTTT
>TRBJ2-7|TRBV29-1|TRBD2|NA
CSVIKLAGPTYEQYF
TGCAGCGTTATCAAACTAGCGGGTCCCACCTACGAGCAGTACTTC
>TRBJ2-5|TRBV29-1|TRBD1|NA
CSVVVQGLDHGTQYF
TGCAGCGTTGTCGTACAGGGGCTCGACCATGGGACCCAGTACTTC
>TRBJ1-5|TRBV7-2|TRBD1|few
CASSLVRGQGNQPQHF
TGTGCCAGCAGCTTAGTAAGAGGACAGGGTAATCAGCCCCAGCATTTT
>TRBJ2-1|TRBV6-4|NA|few
CASSDSRQVSYNEQFF
TGTGCCAGCAGTGACTCGAGACAGGTCTCCTACAATGAGCAGTTCTTC
>TRBJ2-1|TRBV2|NA|NA
CASSGPEQFF
TGTGCCAGCAGTGGCCCAGAGCAGTTCTTC
>TRBJ2-7|TRBV29-1|NA|NA
CSVEAGVSHEQYF
TGCAGCGTTGAGGCAGGCGTTTCCCACGAGCAGTACTTC
>TRBJ1-2|TRBV9|TRBD1|NA
CASSVVGQVGYTF
TGTGCCAGCAGCGTCGTTGGACAGGTCGGCTACACCTTC
>TRBJ1-2|TRBV5-1|TRBD1|NA
CASSLGGTDYGYTF
TGCGCCAGCAGCTTGGGGGGGACAGACTATGGCTACACCTTC
>TRBJ1-2|TRBV20-1|TRBD1|NA
CSVLRTGDYGYTF
TGCAGTGTCCTTAGGACAGGGGACTATGGCTACACCTTC
>TRBJ2-3|TRBV19|NA|NA
CASSIAETDTQYF
TGTGCCAGTAGTATAGCGGAGACAGATACGCAGTATTTT
>TRBJ2-3|TRBV28|TRBD2|NA
CASTGTSDPYTQYF
TGTGCCAGCACCGGGACTAGCGACCCCTATACGCAGTATTTT
>TRBJ2-1|TRBV28|NA|few
CASIGLDEQFF
TGTGCCAGCATTGGTCTCGATGAGCAGTTCTTC
>TRBJ1-2|TRBV20-1|NA|few
CSAPDSSYGYTF
TGCAGTGCCCCCGACAGCTCCTATGGCTACACCTTC
>TRBJ1-2|TRBV5-1|NA|NA
CASSLHQGHSYGYTF
TGCGCCAGCAGCTTGCATCAGGGGCACAGCTATGGCTACACCTTC
>TRBJ1-2|TRBV6-2/TRBV6-3|NA|NA
CASSYRVGGYTF
TGTGCCAGCAGTTACAGGGTTGGAGGCTACACCTTC
>TRBJ2-3|TRBV7-3|TRBD2|few
CASSLLAGAPGTQYF
TGTGCCAGCAGCTTATTAGCGGGGGCGCCGGGTACGCAGTATTTT
>TRBJ2-7|TRBV18|NA|NA
CATGAGKSYEQYF
TGTGCCACGGGGGCAGGGAAGTCCTACGAGCAGTACTTC